These 22 T cell receptor beta chains came from one sample sequenced in a study of blood T cell repertoires in COVID-19 (dated by TCRdb to the early 2020s). Libraries were built with the immunoSEQ multiplex PCR assay. Drawn from immuneACCESS, this table holds only the in-frame rearrangements with V and J called that TCRdb kept. Clones are partly lost; checked studies trace under half to an unresolved V gene and leave the rest unexplained. The sample table contains approximately 200,000 clones; only one count was recorded for 85% of them. The ten largest clones capture over 15% of the sample. The sample taken for sequencing was PBMCs or T cells enriched from blood (not recorded which). The receptors originated from a middle-aged man who had recovered from COVID-19.

Only a few counts were recorded for this clone. This chain uses TRBV15 with TRBJ1-4, with a possible D match to TRBD1 (6 bases). V dropped 5 bases and J dropped 6 bases, with 16 bases sitting between them. This CDR3 has 15 amino acids. Germline V lookup: CDR1 LNHNV, CDR2 YYDKDF (reference sequence). The CDR3 loop reads CATSPEAGAYEKLFF. Here the CDR3 DNA reads TGTGCCACCAGCCCCGAGGCAGGGGCTTATGAAAAACTGTTTTTT. Using reference TRBV15 and TRBJ1-4 for the parts outside the CDR3, the full variable domain is DAMVIQNPRYQVTQFGKPVTLSCSQTLNHNVMYWYQQKSSQAPKLLFHYYDKDFNNEADTPDNFQSRRPNTSFCFLDIRSPGLGDTAMYLCATSPEAGAYEKLFFGSGTQLSVL.

This clone was seen more than once but under ten times. The chain links TRBV30 to TRBJ2-5, with D tentatively TRBD1 (8 bases). The CDR3 is 13 residues long. Germline V gene data show CDR1 as GTSNPN and CDR2 as SVGIG (reference sequence). The V and J ends lost 3 bases and 6 bases respectively, with 14 bases between them. The CDR3, as DNA: TGTGCCTGGAGCCACAGGGGGGGCAAGACCCAGTACTTC. Amino acids: CAWSHRGGKTQYF.

V gene TRBV27 combines with J gene TRBJ2-7, with D tentatively TRBD1 (5 bases). This CDR3 has 15 residues. V gave up 6 bases and J gave up 4 bases, with 19 bases separating them. Per germline, CDR1 MNHEY and CDR2 SMNVEV (reference sequence). The CDR3 loop is CASSWQGFRGYEQYF. The CDR3 DNA reads as TGTGCCAGCAGCTGGCAGGGATTTCGTGGTTACGAGCAGTACTTC.

This CDR3 reads CASTPRSGLTEAFF. The CDR3 DNA sequence: TGTGCCAGTACCCCTAGGTCGGGTCTTACTGAAGCTTTCTTT. The rearrangement links TRBV19 to TRBJ1-1; D is undetermined. Germline V gene lookup returns CDR1 LNHDA and CDR2 SQIVND (reference sequence). The CDR3 is 14 residues long. Trimming cost V 7 bases and J 5 bases, with 17 bases left between them.

This clone was observed at least ten times. CDR3 nucleotides: TGCGCCAGCAGCTTGGCAGGGCCGAACACTGAAGCTTTCTTT. Translation: CASSLAGPNTEAFF. The chain has TRBV5-1 and TRBJ1-1; D perhaps matches TRBD1 (5 bases). V was trimmed by 0 bases and J by 1 base, leaving 7 bases between them. In germline, CDR1 is SGHRS, CDR2 YFSETQ. The CDR3 runs to 14 residues.

V is TRBV19 and J is TRBJ2-3; 7 bases fit TRBD1. The length of the CDR3 is 16 residues. CDR1 and CDR2 (germline): LNHDA, SQIVND (reference sequence). The V and J ends lost 6 bases and 0 bases, in that order; junction bases with no gene match: 9. In DNA, the CDR3 is TGTGCCAGTAGGACTCCAGGGGGATCTAGCACAGATACGCAGTATTTT. Amino acid sequence: CASRTPGGSSTDTQYF.

The chain is built from TRBV9 and TRBJ1-6; maybe TRBD1 (6 bases). This CDR3 comprises 14 residues. Germline V gives CDR1 SGDLS, CDR2 YYNGEE. V gave up 7 bases and J gave up 7 bases, with 15 bases separating them. The CDR3 region is CASAPGGRNSPLHF. In DNA, the CDR3 is TGTGCCAGCGCCCCGGGGGGCCGAAATTCACCCCTCCACTTT.

This clone has just a few counts. The V call is TRBV11-2, the J call TRBJ1-6; TRBD1 is a possible D gene (6 bases). V was pared by 4 bases and J by 10 bases, with 17 bases between. The CDR3 sequence is 15 residues long. CDR1 is SGHAT, CDR2 FQNNGV, per germline. The CDR3 spells CASSSQQGSMSPLHF. CDR3 DNA: TGTGCCAGCAGCTCCCAACAGGGTTCTATGTCACCCCTCCACTTT.

This clone was seen a single time. The chain uses TRBV1 and TRBJ2-1; the table assigns TRBD2, which was not confirmed against the DNA. TRBV1 is a documented pseudogene. This CDR3 has 16 amino acids. CDR3 DNA: TGCACCAGCAGCCATGAAGCGGGAGTGTCCTACAATGAGCAGTTCTTC. This codes for CTSSHEAGVSYNEQFF.

The rearrangement uses TRBV2 and TRBJ2-2; possibly TRBD2 for D (8 bases). Trimming cost V 11 bases and J 4 bases, with 20 bases left between them. The CDR3 is 15 amino acids. CDR1 SNHLY and CDR2 FYNNEI come from the germline V gene. The CDR3 region has the DNA TGTGCCGGGACAGAGCGGGAGAGGGGCACCGGGGAGCTGTTTTTT. Its protein product is CAGTERERGTGELFF.

CDR3 nucleotide sequence: TGCGCCAGCAGCTTGGCCCTTTCGACAGGGGGCCAAGAGACCCAGTACTTC. It codes for CASSLALSTGGQETQYF. The chain is built from TRBV5-1 and TRBJ2-5; 9 bases are a match to TRBD1. The CDR3 runs 17 residues. V was clipped by 0 bases and J by 1 base; unmatched bases: 7. Germline V lookup: CDR1 SGHRS, CDR2 YFSETQ.

The chain is built from TRBV6-5 and TRBJ2-7; D uncertain. This CDR3 contains 15 residues. The V end lost 4 bases, the J end lost 0 bases, and 13 bases lay between the germline ends. Germline loops: CDR1 MNHEY, CDR2 SVGAGI. DNA of the CDR3: TGTGCCAGCAGTTGGAGCAGTTCGAACTCCTACGAGCAGTACTTC. Its translation: CASSWSSSNSYEQYF.

This clone appeared a single time. J is TRBJ2-3 and V is TRBV20-1, with a possible D match to TRBD1 (6 bases). V dropped 6 bases and J dropped 9 bases, with 13 bases sitting between them. The germline V gene has CDR1 DFQATT and CDR2 SNEGSKA (reference sequence). There are 11 residues in the CDR3. The CDR3 reads CSAITGPTQYF. The CDR3 DNA reads as TGCAGTGCCATCACAGGGCCAACGCAGTATTTT.

The chain recombines TRBV3-1 (or the pseudogene TRBV3-2) with TRBJ1-2; 7 bases match TRBD1. The CDR3 runs 14 residues. V trimming: 4 bases; J trimming: 0 bases; junction bases outside the gene matches: 2. Per the germline V gene, CDR1 is LGHDT and CDR2 is YNNKEL (reference sequence). CDR3 amino acids: CASSRGTANYGYTF. For the CDR3, the DNA is TGTGCCAGCAGCCGCGGGACAGCTAACTATGGCTACACCTTC.

The rearrangement uses TRBV2 and TRBJ2-7, with unresolved D. V lost 4 bases and J lost 0, with 7 bases in between. Germline CDR1 SNHLY, CDR2 FYNNEI. This CDR3 has 13 amino acids. CDR3 sequence reads: CASSVTISYEQYF. DNA of the CDR3: TGTGCCAGCAGTGTTACTATCTCCTACGAGCAGTACTTC.

This chain joins TRBV5-1 and TRBJ2-2; tentatively, D is TRBD1 (6 bases). The CDR3 is made up of 15 amino acids. V lost 2 bases to trimming and J lost 7 bases, with 15 bases between them. The germline CDR1 and CDR2 sequences are SGHRS and YFSETQ. The CDR3 region has the DNA TGCGCCAGCAGCTTTACAGGGCTTTTCAACGGGGAGCTGTTTTTT. Amino acid sequence: CASSFTGLFNGELFF.

This clone has just a few counts. The CDR3: CASRETRGKGNQPQHF. In DNA, the CDR3 is TGTGCCAGCAGAGAGACCAGGGGAAAGGGCAATCAGCCCCAGCATTTT. The gene calls are TRBV27 and TRBJ1-5; a weak D match, TRBD1 (6 bases). V lost 6 bases, J lost 2 bases, and 17 bases lay in between. The CDR3 length is 16 residues. From germline, CDR1 is MNHEY and CDR2 SMNVEV (reference sequence).

The J gene is TRBJ1-1, the V gene TRBV13, with D unresolved. V was cut by 4 bases and J by 1 base, with 10 bases left in between. This CDR3 spans 14 amino acids. Germline V gives CDR1 PRHDT, CDR2 FYEKMQ (reference sequence). CDR3 bases: TGTGCCAGCAGCTCTCGTGGCAGGAACACTGAAGCTTTCTTT. This translates into CASSSRGRNTEAFF. Together with reference TRBV13 and TRBJ1-1, the CDR3 gives the full variable domain: AAGVIQSPRHLIKEKRETATLKCYPIPRHDTVYWYQQGPGQDPQFLISFYEKMQSDKGSIPDRFSAQQFSDYHSELNMSSLELGDSALYFCASSSRGRNTEAFFGQGTRLTVV.

The rearrangement joins TRBV4-2 to TRBJ2-7, with D perhaps matching TRBD1 (6 bases). Trimming pared 1 base from V and 3 bases from J, leaving 10 bases between. The V gene's germline CDR1 is LGHNA and CDR2 YNFKEQ. CDR3 length: 14 amino acids. The CDR3 here is CASSQGRTDYEQYF. The CDR3 DNA reads as TGTGCCAGCAGCCAAGGAAGGACAGACTACGAGCAGTACTTC.

Only one count was recorded for this clone. The V and J genes are TRBV5-1 and TRBJ2-3; D might be TRBD2 (6 bases). Trimming took 3 bases from V and 4 from J, leaving 15 bases between them. The CDR3 covers 15 residues. Germline CDR1 SGHRS, CDR2 YFSETQ. The CDR3 reads CASSYSGAAADTQYF. CDR3 bases: TGCGCCAGCAGCTACTCGGGAGCAGCAGCAGATACGCAGTATTTT.

V gene TRBV5-1 combines with J gene TRBJ1-4, with 7 bases identical to TRBD1. CDR1 is SGHRS, CDR2 YFSETQ, per germline. Trimming cost V 0 bases and J 0 bases; bases outside gene matches: 5. The CDR3 has 17 residues. CDR3 sequence (DNA): TGCGCCAGCAGCTTGGGACAGGGCGAAGCAACTAATGAAAAACTGTTTTTT. Its protein is CASSLGQGEATNEKLFF.

This clone was seen a handful of times. The rearrangement links TRBV5-1 to TRBJ2-2; 7 nucleotides agree with TRBD1. Looked up from germline, CDR1 is SGHRS and CDR2 is YFSETQ. Trimming removed 4 bases from V and 0 bases from J; junction bases left unmatched: 3. The CDR3 sequence is 15 residues long. The CDR3 nucleotides read TGCGCCAGCAGCCGCGGACAGGCGAACACCGGGGAGCTGTTTTTT. Amino acid sequence: CASSRGQANTGELFF.